Following are 26 T cell receptor beta chains from one sample sequenced in a study of cytomegalovirus exposure and HLA in healthy donors. TCRdb's copy holds only in-frame clones and misses some; the assay was immunoSEQ multiplex PCR. The data hold over 150,000 clones, with roughly 95% observed a single time. Sequenced material: PBMCs. These receptors originate from a woman aged 18-29 years in good health and CMV-seronegative.

J is TRBJ1-3 and V is TRBV6-5; TRBD1 matches at 8 bases. CDR1 MNHEY and CDR2 SVGAGI come from the germline V gene. CDR3 length: 15 residues. Trimming at V came to 8 bases and at J to 2 bases, leaving 8 bases not matched to a gene. As DNA, the CDR3 is TGTGCCAGCCGGCCTACAGGGGGTCCTGGAAACACCATATATTTT. Encoded protein: CASRPTGGPGNTIYF.

This chain links TRBV18 with TRBJ1-3; D uncertain. The V and J ends lost 2 bases and 2 bases respectively, with 4 bases between them. The V gene's germline CDR1 is KGHSH and CDR2 LQKENI. The CDR3 contains 13 residues. Here the CDR3 reads CASSPGPGNTIYF. In DNA form, the CDR3 reads TGTGCCAGCTCACCAGGGCCTGGAAACACCATATATTTT.

The chain joins TRBV4-1 to TRBJ2-1, with D perhaps matching TRBD2 (5 bases). The germline V gene encodes CDR1 MGHRA and CDR2 YSYEKL. V lost 1 base, J lost 2 bases, and 15 bases lay in between. The CDR3 has 17 residues. CDR3 nucleotide sequence: TGCGCCAGCAGCCAAGGCGGTGGACGGGGAGCCTACAATGAGCAGTTCTTC. This translates into CASSQGGGRGAYNEQFF.

This clone was seen once. The chain joins TRBV19 to TRBJ2-3; possibly TRBD2 for D (6 bases). The V end lost 6 bases, the J end lost 8 bases, and 6 bases lay between the germline ends. Germline CDR1 and CDR2: LNHDA and SQIVND (reference sequence). The CDR3 contains 10 residues. CDR3: CASRGGTQYF. The CDR3 DNA reads as TGTGCCAGTAGGGGGGGTACGCAGTATTTT.

J is TRBJ1-5 and V is TRBV9, with D unclear. The germline V and J ends were trimmed by 0 bases and 11 bases, with 9 bases remaining between them. Germline-derived CDR1 and CDR2 are SGDLS and YYNGEE. The CDR3 spans 12 residues. The CDR3 reads CASSVVGRAQHF. CDR3 coding DNA: TGTGCCAGCAGCGTAGTCGGCCGGGCCCAGCATTTT.

This chain uses TRBV6-6 with TRBJ2-1; 7 nucleotides line up with TRBD2. The CDR3 contains 11 residues. J was trimmed by 9 bases and V by 9 bases; bases with no gene match: 5. Germline-derived CDR1 and CDR2 are MNHNY and SVGAGI (reference sequence). The CDR3 coding sequence is TGTGCCAGTGGGGGGGACGGTGAGCAGTTCTTC. Translating gives CASGGDGEQFF.

V gene TRBV7-9 combines with J gene TRBJ2-5, with D possibly being TRBD2 (5 bases). V was pared by 8 bases and J by 7 bases, with 14 bases between. This CDR3 has 12 amino acids. Germline CDR1 and CDR2: SEHNR and FQNEAQ (reference sequence). CDR3 bases: TGTGCCAGCGGACTGCACGAAGGGACCCAGTACTTC. Translation gives CASGLHEGTQYF.

The chain couples TRBV6-6 to TRBJ1-4; D perhaps matches TRBD1 (6 bases). The germline gives CDR1 MNHNY, CDR2 SVGAGI (reference sequence). The CDR3 totals 14 residues. The ends were cut back, 6 bases at V and 6 bases at J, with 14 bases in the middle. CDR3 nucleotide sequence: TGTGCCAGCAGCCGGCGGGGGCCGGATGAAAAACTGTTTTTT. Translating it yields CASSRRGPDEKLFF.

This clone showed up just once. The rearrangement links TRBV5-6 to TRBJ1-2; D gene unclear. The CDR3 consists of 12 residues. Germline values: CDR1 SGHDT, CDR2 YYEEEE. Trimming removed 5 bases from V and 4 bases from J, with 9 bases in between. The CDR3 reads CASRTRGYGYTF. The CDR3 bases are TGTGCCAGCAGGACTCGGGGCTATGGCTACACCTTC.

The chain carries TRBV5-1 and TRBJ2-2; D is possibly TRBD2 (7 bases). The CDR3 loop spans 15 amino acids. V was trimmed by 4 bases and J by 3 bases, leaving 13 bases between them. Germline CDR1 is SGHRS and CDR2 is YFSETQ. The CDR3 coding sequence is TGCGCCAGCAGCCTAGGGGGGGCATACACCGGGGAGCTGTTTTTT. It specifies CASSLGGAYTGELFF.

The gene calls are TRBV30 and TRBJ2-3; TRBD1 matches 9 bases. The germline gives CDR1 GTSNPN, CDR2 SVGIG (reference sequence). V gave up 4 bases and J gave up 6 bases; unmatched junction bases: 5. The CDR3 is 13 amino acids. The CDR3: CAWIGQGIDTQYF. DNA of the CDR3: TGTGCCTGGATAGGACAGGGGATCGATACGCAGTATTTT.

CDR3 amino acids: CASSQDIGLESVEQFF. The CDR3, as DNA: TGTGCCAGCAGCCAAGATATAGGACTAGAGTCGGTTGAGCAGTTCTTC. The chain links TRBV4-2 to TRBJ2-1; 7 bases are a match to TRBD2. V trimming: 0 bases; J trimming: 9 bases; junction bases outside the gene matches: 11. The CDR3 runs 16 residues. The germline V gene encodes CDR1 LGHNA and CDR2 YNFKEQ.

V and J are TRBV30 and TRBJ2-7; 8 nucleotides line up with TRBD1. Germline CDR1 GTSNPN, CDR2 SVGIG (reference sequence). J lost 0 bases, V lost 0 bases, and 4 bases had no gene match. This CDR3 contains 15 residues. Here the CDR3 reads CAWSVLGTGSYEQYF. The CDR3 region has the DNA TGTGCCTGGAGTGTACTTGGGACAGGCTCCTACGAGCAGTACTTC.

As DNA, the CDR3 is TGTGCCAGCACTCTAACAGGGAGGGGGTACTTC. The encoded protein is CASTLTGRGYF. This rearrangement joins TRBV21-1 to TRBJ2-7; the DNA was not used to check the table's D call, TRBD2. TRBV21-1 is deemed a pseudogene. CDR3 length equals 11 residues.

This chain links TRBV9 with TRBJ2-3, with 10 bases aligning to TRBD2. The CDR3 totals 17 residues. Germline V gene sequence: CDR1 SGDLS, CDR2 YYNGEE. Trimming took 4 bases from V and 0 from J; bases not matched to a gene: 8. CDR3 sequence reads: CASSYTAGGPSTDTQYF. CDR3 DNA sequence: TGTGCCAGCAGCTACACAGCGGGGGGGCCGAGCACAGATACGCAGTATTTT.

This clone was observed a single time. This chain links TRBV25-1 with TRBJ1-2, with 8 bases that match TRBD1. There are 14 residues in the CDR3. Germline values: CDR1 MGHDK, CDR2 SYGVNS. V lost 3 bases and J lost 6; bases outside the gene matches: 6. CDR3 coding DNA: TGTGCCAGCAGTGACGCAGGGGGCTACCATGGCTACACCTTC. Translating it yields CASSDAGGYHGYTF.

This chain links TRBV18 with TRBJ1-2; 8 bases agree with TRBD1. Germline CDR1 KGHSH, CDR2 LQKENI. This CDR3 contains 15 residues. Trimming at V came to 3 bases and at J to 1 base, leaving 4 bases not matched to a gene. The CDR3 reads CASSPAGQGNYGYTF. For the CDR3, the DNA is TGTGCCAGCTCACCCGCCGGACAGGGTAACTATGGCTACACCTTC.

The chain joins TRBV5-1 to TRBJ2-3, with D tentatively TRBD2 (6 bases). This CDR3 is 16 amino acids long. The germline V and J ends were trimmed by 3 bases and 3 bases, with 17 bases remaining between them. CDR1 and CDR2 from the germline V gene are SGHRS and YFSETQ. CDR3 region: CASSSLAEGRTDTQYF. DNA for the CDR3: TGCGCCAGCAGCTCACTAGCCGAGGGACGAACAGATACGCAGTATTTT.

The J gene is TRBJ1-2, the V gene TRBV27, with D possibly being TRBD1 (5 bases). Trimming took off 3 bases at V and 4 bases at J, with 21 bases between the two ends. Looked up from germline, CDR1 is MNHEY and CDR2 is SMNVEV (reference sequence). There are 17 residues in the CDR3. CDR3 protein: CASSFKSAGLLTYGYTF. The CDR3, as DNA: TGTGCCAGCAGTTTTAAGAGTGCGGGACTTCTAACCTATGGCTACACCTTC.

This clone showed up just once. V is TRBV5-1 and J is TRBJ2-7; no firm D call. In germline, CDR1 is SGHRS, CDR2 YFSETQ. The CDR3 loop spans 14 amino acids. Trimming shortened V by 0 bases and J by 2 bases, and 9 bases separated the two germline ends. CDR3 residues: CASSLDPVPYEQYF. The CDR3 coding sequence is TGCGCCAGCAGCTTGGATCCGGTTCCCTACGAGCAGTACTTC.

The J gene is TRBJ2-7, the V gene TRBV14, with D tentatively TRBD2 (6 bases). CDR1 is SGHDN and CDR2 is FVKESK in the germline V gene. Trimming shortened V by 4 bases and J by 3 bases, and 16 bases separated the two germline ends. The CDR3 sequence is 15 residues long. The CDR3 reads CASSRTSGLIYEQYF. CDR3 nucleotides: TGTGCCAGCAGCCGGACGTCGGGACTGATCTACGAGCAGTACTTC.

This rearrangement joins TRBV29-1 to TRBJ1-2, with D possibly matching TRBD1 (5 bases). CDR1 is SQVTM and CDR2 is ANQGSEA in the germline V gene. The CDR3 has 13 residues. V was trimmed by 4 bases and J by 2 bases, leaving 11 bases between them. The CDR3 nucleotides are TGCAGCGTTGGATTAGGGGTGAACTATGGCTACACCTTC. Encoded protein: CSVGLGVNYGYTF.

The chain combines TRBV5-1 with TRBJ2-1; no clear D gene. V shed 4 bases and J shed 6 bases, with 11 bases lying between them. Germline V gives CDR1 SGHRS, CDR2 YFSETQ. The CDR3 totals 13 residues. The CDR3 DNA is TGCGCCAGCAGCCGAGAGGTTACCAATGAGCAGTTCTTC. This translates into CASSREVTNEQFF.

The chain uses TRBV11-2 and TRBJ2-1, with a tentative D call TRBD2 (5 bases). This CDR3 spans 17 amino acids. V lost 3 bases and J 0 bases, leaving 15 bases between the germline ends. Germline-derived CDR1 and CDR2 are SGHAT and FQNNGV. The CDR3 nucleotides are TGTGCCAGCAGCTTGTTTGGGTGGGAGAGCTCCTACAATGAGCAGTTCTTC. This sequence encodes CASSLFGWESSYNEQFF.

CDR3 in amino acids: CASSLGQGSFYGYTF. The CDR3 DNA sequence: TGTGCCAGCAGTTTAGGACAGGGATCTTTCTATGGCTACACCTTC. This chain connects TRBV27 to TRBJ1-2, with TRBD1 matching 8 bases. This CDR3 region has 15 residues. Germline trimming cut 2 bases from V and 4 bases from J; bases unmatched to any gene: 6. The germline gives CDR1 MNHEY, CDR2 SMNVEV (reference sequence).

V and J are TRBV27 and TRBJ1-2; perhaps TRBD1 as D (6 bases). Germline V lookup: CDR1 MNHEY, CDR2 SMNVEV (reference sequence). Trimming pared 4 bases from V and 2 bases from J, leaving 11 bases between. The CDR3 is 14 amino acids. This chain's CDR3 is CASSSGGGNYGYTF. CDR3 nucleotides: TGTGCCAGCAGTTCGGGGGGCGGGAACTATGGCTACACCTTC.